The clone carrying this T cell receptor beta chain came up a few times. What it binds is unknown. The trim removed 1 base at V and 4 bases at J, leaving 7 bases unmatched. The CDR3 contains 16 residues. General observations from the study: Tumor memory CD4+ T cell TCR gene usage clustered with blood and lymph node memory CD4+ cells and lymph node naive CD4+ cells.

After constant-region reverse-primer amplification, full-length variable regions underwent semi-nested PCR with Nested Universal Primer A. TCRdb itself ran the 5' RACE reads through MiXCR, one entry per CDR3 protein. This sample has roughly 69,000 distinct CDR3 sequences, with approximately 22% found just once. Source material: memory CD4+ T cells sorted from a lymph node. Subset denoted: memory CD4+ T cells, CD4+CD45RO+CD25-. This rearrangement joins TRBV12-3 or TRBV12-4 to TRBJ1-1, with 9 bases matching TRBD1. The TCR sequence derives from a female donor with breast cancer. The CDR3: CASSLDVTGGGTEAFF. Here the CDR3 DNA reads TGTGCCAGCAGTTTAGACGTGACAGGGGGAGGCACTGAAGCTTTCTTT.